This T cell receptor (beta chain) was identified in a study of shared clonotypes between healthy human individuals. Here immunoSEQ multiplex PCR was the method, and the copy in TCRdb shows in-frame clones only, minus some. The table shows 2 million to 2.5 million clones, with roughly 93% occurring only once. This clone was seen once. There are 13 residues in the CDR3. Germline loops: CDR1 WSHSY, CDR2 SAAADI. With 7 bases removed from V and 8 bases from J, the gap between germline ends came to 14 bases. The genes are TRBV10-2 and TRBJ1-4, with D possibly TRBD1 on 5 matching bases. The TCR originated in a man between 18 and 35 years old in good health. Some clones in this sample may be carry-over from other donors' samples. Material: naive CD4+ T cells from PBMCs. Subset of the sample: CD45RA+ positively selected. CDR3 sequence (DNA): TGCGCCAGCAATCGGCAGGGACGCGAAAAACTGTTTTTT. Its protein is CASNRQGREKLFF.